These 32 T cell receptor beta chains were all obtained from the same sample, sequenced in a study of spatial heterogeneity in lung cancer. From the 5' RACE reads, TCRdb called clonotypes with MiXCR, one entry per CDR3 protein. The sample lists some 110,000 distinct CDR3 sequences, 10% to 15% seen once, with roughly 17% in the top ten. Regarding time point: blood at routine non-recurrence follow-up after resection. From tumor, nontumor lung or frozen PBMC, whole RNA was taken unsorted for sequencing. The starting material was PBMCs, obtained at follow-up. The receptors shown here come from a male donor with early-stage non-small cell lung cancer.

This chain connects TRBV5-1 to TRBJ2-7; 7 nucleotides line up with TRBD1. This CDR3 has 13 residues. The germline V gene has CDR1 SGHRS and CDR2 YFSETQ. The ends lost 2 bases at V and 7 bases at J; junction bases unmatched: 6. The CDR3 sequence is CASSFRQGPEQYF. The CDR3 coding sequence is TGCGCCAGCAGCTTCAGACAGGGACCGGAGCAGTACTTC.

The chain couples TRBV28 to TRBJ1-1, with D perhaps matching TRBD1 (6 bases). The CDR3 totals 15 residues. Trimming took 5 bases from V and 5 from J, leaving 18 bases between them. CDR1 is MDHEN and CDR2 is SYDVKM in the germline V gene. This CDR3 is CASSIHGQSRTEAFF. As DNA, the CDR3 is TGTGCCAGCAGTATCCACGGACAGAGTCGTACTGAAGCTTTCTTT.

The chain recombines TRBV6-2 or TRBV6-3 with TRBJ1-3; 10 bases map to TRBD1. There are 17 residues in the CDR3. Per germline, CDR1 MNHEY and CDR2 SVGEGT. Trimming took 6 bases from V and 2 from J; bases not matched to a gene: 10. The CDR3 spells CASSEPGQGMTGNTIYF. The CDR3 coding sequence is TGTGCCAGCAGCGAGCCGGGACAGGGGATGACTGGAAACACCATATATTTT.

This clonotype was found a few times. This chain links TRBV28 with TRBJ2-7, with D possibly called TRBD1 or TRBD2 (7 bases each). The V end was cut by 4 bases, the J end by 3 bases, with 16 bases between. CDR3 size: 15 residues. Germline V gene lookup returns CDR1 MDHEN and CDR2 SYDVKM. The CDR3 nucleotides read TGTGCCAGCAGTTCCTACAGGGGAGGGGGCTACGAGCAGTACTTC. Protein product: CASSSYRGGGYEQYF.

The chain combines TRBV7-6 with TRBJ2-6; TRBD2 is a possible D gene (5 bases). V shed 5 bases and J shed 0 bases, with 17 bases lying between them. The CDR3 is 18 residues long. The V gene's germline CDR1 is SGHVS and CDR2 FNYEAQ. The CDR3 DNA reads TGTGCCAGCAGCCTACGGGGTGGGTTAAGCTCTGGGGCCAACGTCCTGACTTTC. Translated, it gives CASSLRGGLSSGANVLTF.

J is TRBJ2-7 and V is TRBV9; D may be TRBD1 (5 bases). The germline gives CDR1 SGDLS, CDR2 YYNGEE. V lost 4 bases to trimming and J lost 3 bases, with 11 bases between them. CDR3 size: 13 residues. CDR3 in amino acids: CASSPTTDYEQYF. CDR3 nucleotide sequence: TGTGCCAGCAGCCCCACGACAGACTACGAGCAGTACTTC.

This clonotype came up a few times. J is TRBJ1-5 and V is TRBV5-1, with 8 bases aligning to TRBD1. The V gene end was trimmed by 5 bases and the J gene end by 5 bases; junction bases not matched to a gene: 3. CDR3 length: 13 amino acids. CDR1 is SGHRS, CDR2 YFSETQ, per germline. CDR3 loop: CASRDREDQPQHF. For the CDR3, the DNA is TGCGCCAGCAGGGACAGGGAGGATCAGCCCCAGCATTTT.

V usage is TRBV12-3 or TRBV12-4 and J usage is TRBJ1-6, with D perhaps TRBD1 (5 bases). Trimming stripped 2 bases from V and 5 bases from J, with 7 bases between. The CDR3 consists of 14 residues. The chain's CDR3 is CASSLKGNNSPLHF. DNA of the CDR3: TGTGCCAGCAGTTTAAAGGGGAATAATTCACCCCTCCACTTT.

This clonotype was picked up many times. The CDR3, as DNA: TGTGCCAGCAGCCCTAGGGGTAACATTTCACCCCTCCACTTT. It yields the protein CASSPRGNISPLHF. This chain uses TRBV5-8 with TRBJ1-6, with D perhaps matching TRBD1 (5 bases). The V gene's germline CDR1 is SGHTS and CDR2 YDEGEE. The CDR3 consists of 14 residues. Trimming shortened V by 4 bases and J by 9 bases, and 14 bases separated the two germline ends.

There are many counts of this clonotype. The genes are TRBV7-2 and TRBJ2-1, with D unresolved. CDR1 and CDR2 (germline): SGHTA, FQGNSA. The CDR3 is 13 amino acids. V was shortened by 7 bases and J by 6 bases, with 13 bases between the two germline ends. CDR3 region: CASTRERFNEQFF. The CDR3, as DNA: TGTGCCAGCACTAGAGAACGGTTCAATGAGCAGTTCTTC.

The chain combines TRBV7-2 with TRBJ2-1; possible D gene TRBD2, 5 bases. Deletions cut 5 bases from V and 0 bases from J, with 11 bases between. Germline V gives CDR1 SGHTA, CDR2 FQGNSA. There are 15 residues in the CDR3. The CDR3: CASSLEGFSYNEQFF. The CDR3 coding sequence is TGTGCCAGCAGCCTAGAGGGATTCTCCTACAATGAGCAGTTCTTC.

This clonotype was observed at least ten times. The V and J genes are TRBV28 and TRBJ2-1; 9 bases fit TRBD2. The J segment lost 6 bases and the V segment lost 5 bases, leaving 14 bases of the junction unmatched. Germline CDR1 and CDR2: MDHEN and SYDVKM. The CDR3 is 17 amino acids. The CDR3 is CASSTRGGLAATNEQFF. Here the CDR3 DNA reads TGTGCCAGCAGTACGCGGGGGGGACTAGCTGCCACCAATGAGCAGTTCTTC.

This clonotype was counted a few times. V is TRBV28 and J is TRBJ2-5; D gene unclear. Germline CDR1 reads MDHEN; CDR2 reads SYDVKM. The V gene lost 6 bases and the J gene lost 6 bases, with 14 bases spanning the gap. The CDR3 totals 13 residues. Here the CDR3 DNA reads TGTGCCAGCAGCCCCCCCTCCCCTCAGACCCAGTACTTC. Amino acid sequence: CASSPPSPQTQYF.

This clonotype was recorded many times. The chain joins TRBV10-3 to TRBJ1-1, with 9 bases fitting TRBD1. Germline V CDR1 and CDR2: ENHRY, SYGVKD. Losses at the gene ends were 5 bases for V and 0 bases for J; bases not matched to a gene: 4. The CDR3 has 15 residues. This CDR3 reads CAISSGQGLNTEAFF. The CDR3 bases are TGTGCCATCAGTTCGGGACAGGGATTGAACACTGAAGCTTTCTTT.

This clonotype was recorded many times. V and J are TRBV15 and TRBJ1-1; 12 bases are shared with TRBD1. The CDR3 contains 14 residues. Germline assignment: CDR1 LNHNV and CDR2 YYDKDF (reference sequence). V shed 7 bases, J shed 7 bases, and the junction held 7 bases outside the gene matches. The CDR3 is CATNRDRGQNEAFF. CDR3 in DNA: TGTGCCACCAATAGGGACAGGGGGCAAAATGAAGCTTTCTTT.

This sequence joins TRBV2 and TRBJ2-2; D is perhaps TRBD1 or TRBD2 (5 bases each). V was shortened by 6 bases and J by 2 bases, with 10 bases between the two germline ends. This CDR3 is 14 amino acids long. Germline lookup yields CDR1 SNHLY and CDR2 FYNNEI. The CDR3 here is CASRTGANTGELFF. CDR3 bases: TGTGCCAGCAGAACCGGGGCCAACACCGGGGAGCTGTTTTTT.

This clonotype was detected many times. The chain is built from TRBV9 and TRBJ2-5, with 7 bases identical to TRBD2. V lost 4 bases, J lost 1 base, and 7 bases stayed unmatched. The CDR3 covers 15 residues. Looked up from germline, CDR1 is SGDLS and CDR2 is YYNGEE. The CDR3 nucleotides are TGTGCCAGCAGCACAGCGGCGGGGGTCCAAGAGACCCAGTACTTC. Amino acid sequence: CASSTAAGVQETQYF.

The sample holds many counts of this clonotype. The chain carries TRBV4-1 and TRBJ2-6, with D hard to call. V shed 4 bases and J shed 4 bases, with 5 bases lying between them. CDR3 length: 13 amino acids. Germline V gene data show CDR1 as MGHRA and CDR2 as YSYEKL. CDR3 amino acids: CASSLQGANVLTF. The CDR3 coding sequence is TGCGCCAGCAGCCTCCAAGGGGCCAACGTCCTGACTTTC.

Ten or more counts support this clonotype. The chain employs TRBV20-1 and TRBJ2-4; 7 bases are shared with TRBD1. Germline CDR1 reads DFQATT; CDR2 reads SNEGSKA (reference sequence). The CDR3 loop spans 16 amino acids. After removal of 4 bases from V and 6 bases from J, the junction contained 15 bases not matched to a gene. The CDR3 bases are TGCAGTGCTACTGACAGGGAAACCGGGTCTTCAAACATTCAGTACTTC. This sequence encodes CSATDRETGSSNIQYF.

This clonotype was counted only a few times. CDR3 sequence: CSARSRGYGNQPQHF. In DNA, the CDR3 is TGCAGTGCTAGGAGCAGGGGTTATGGCAATCAGCCCCAGCATTTT. This sequence joins TRBV20-1 and TRBJ1-5; maybe TRBD1 (6 bases). Trimming cost V 3 bases and J 2 bases, with 14 bases left between them. The CDR3 covers 15 residues. CDR1 is DFQATT, CDR2 SNEGSKA, per germline (reference sequence).

This clonotype was observed a handful of times. This chain uses TRBV18 with TRBJ1-6; D is ambiguous. The CDR3 spans 15 residues. Germline CDR1 reads KGHSH; CDR2 reads LQKENI. Trimming cost V 3 bases and J 10 bases, with 16 bases left between them. The CDR3 nucleotides are TGTGCCAGCTCACCCGGGGTTTCGGATAGATCACCCCTCCACTTT. As protein: CASSPGVSDRSPLHF.

This clonotype occurred once. Written as DNA, the CDR3 is TGTGCCAGCAGCTCGTCAGGGGCTAGGCATGAAAAACTGTTTTTT. It yields the protein CASSSSGARHEKLFF. The chain joins TRBV7-8 to TRBJ1-4; D is perhaps TRBD1 (6 bases). Trimming pared 4 bases from V and 6 bases from J, leaving 15 bases between. CDR3 length equals 15 residues. Germline V CDR1 and CDR2: SGHVS, FQNEAQ.

The rearrangement links TRBV9 to TRBJ2-3; D possibly matches TRBD1 or TRBD2 (6 bases each). V lost 0 bases and J 4 bases, leaving 27 bases between the germline ends. Germline CDR1 SGDLS, CDR2 YYNGEE. This CDR3 region has 20 residues. The CDR3 is CASSVASYAGGAQEADTQYF. CDR3 DNA: TGTGCCAGCAGCGTAGCCTCTTACGCCGGGGGCGCACAGGAGGCAGATACGCAGTATTTT.

This clonotype was counted between two and nine times. The gene calls are TRBV23-1 and TRBJ2-1; TRBD1 aligns across 8 bases. TRBV23-1 is identified as an open reading frame with a role that is uncertain. The length of the CDR3 is 20 residues. V lost 2 bases to trimming and J lost 3 bases; unmatched junction nucleotides: 18. The CDR3 reads CASSQLLHLGQGGNYNEQFF. DNA of the CDR3: TGCGCCAGCAGTCAACTCCTGCACCTTGGACAGGGCGGAAACTACAATGAGCAGTTCTTC.

The sample holds many counts of this clonotype. The gene calls are TRBV10-3 and TRBJ1-3; D is unclear. Trimming removed 6 bases from V and 4 bases from J, with 10 bases in between. This CDR3 has 13 residues. Germline V lookup: CDR1 ENHRY, CDR2 SYGVKD. CDR3 sequence: CAISNPTGNTIYF. The CDR3 coding sequence is TGTGCCATCAGCAACCCTACGGGAAACACCATATATTTT.

This clonotype was seen a few times. The CDR3 coding sequence is TGCAGTGCTAGCGTGGGACAGCACACAGATACGCAGTATTTT. As protein: CSASVGQHTDTQYF. The chain recombines TRBV20-1 with TRBJ2-3; 7 bases are a match to TRBD1. V lost 3 bases and J lost 2; bases outside the gene matches: 5. CDR1 DFQATT and CDR2 SNEGSKA come from the germline V gene (reference sequence). The CDR3 is 14 amino acids.

The chain is built from TRBV11-2 and TRBJ2-5; 7 nucleotides match TRBD2. The CDR3 has 14 residues. Germline V gene data show CDR1 as SGHAT and CDR2 as FQNNGV. The ends lost 4 bases at V and 9 bases at J; junction bases unmatched: 11. The DNA for the CDR3 is TGTGCCAGCAGCTCGACATACCCGGGGAGGGCCCAGTACTTC. Encoded protein: CASSSTYPGRAQYF.

This clonotype was recorded at least ten times. The J gene is TRBJ1-1, the V gene TRBV20-1; D gene ambiguous. Trimming stripped 5 bases from V and 6 bases from J, with 13 bases between. Germline CDR1 is DFQATT and CDR2 is SNEGSKA (reference sequence). The CDR3 is 12 amino acids. DNA of the CDR3: TGCAGTGCTGCCCAGGACGGTTCTGAAGCTTTCTTT. It yields the protein CSAAQDGSEAFF.

The sample holds many counts of this clonotype. V gene TRBV27 combines with J gene TRBJ2-1, with 8 bases aligning to TRBD1. V trimming: 7 bases; J trimming: 6 bases; junction bases outside the gene matches: 8. The germline CDR1 and CDR2 sequences are MNHEY and SMNVEV (reference sequence). This CDR3 comprises 14 residues. The CDR3 DNA follows: TGTGCCAGCACCGTGGACAGGGAGGTCAATGAGCAGTTCTTC. It encodes CASTVDREVNEQFF.

This clonotype was picked up many times. The CDR3 region has the DNA TGTGCCAGCAGGTCGCGACTAGCGGGGGGTTTCTACGAGCAGTACTTC. It codes for CASRSRLAGGFYEQYF. The V and J genes are TRBV6-5 and TRBJ2-7, with 13 bases fitting TRBD2. With V trimmed by 6 bases and J by 3 bases, 8 bases remained unmatched. Germline-derived CDR1 and CDR2 are MNHEY and SVGAGI. The CDR3 extends over 16 amino acids.

In this sample, this clonotype turned up a few times. The chain has TRBV6-5 and TRBJ2-7; 8 positions agree with TRBD1. V shed 5 bases, J shed 3 bases, and the junction held 9 bases outside the gene matches. The CDR3 is made up of 15 amino acids. Germline V gene sequence: CDR1 MNHEY, CDR2 SVGAGI. CDR3 residues: CASSPSAGTGYEQYF. The CDR3 DNA sequence: TGTGCCAGCAGTCCCTCGGCCGGGACAGGCTACGAGCAGTACTTC.

Ten or more counts support this clonotype. The V and J genes are TRBV11-3 and TRBJ2-7; the D is unclear. The CDR3 consists of 16 residues. Germline V gene lookup returns CDR1 SGHNT and CDR2 YENEEA. The germline V and J ends were trimmed by 5 bases and 6 bases, with 23 bases remaining between them. The CDR3 coding sequence is TGTGCCAGCAGCCCCTCTACCGGGCCCCAGACGAGCGAGCAGTACTTC. Protein sequence: CASSPSTGPQTSEQYF.